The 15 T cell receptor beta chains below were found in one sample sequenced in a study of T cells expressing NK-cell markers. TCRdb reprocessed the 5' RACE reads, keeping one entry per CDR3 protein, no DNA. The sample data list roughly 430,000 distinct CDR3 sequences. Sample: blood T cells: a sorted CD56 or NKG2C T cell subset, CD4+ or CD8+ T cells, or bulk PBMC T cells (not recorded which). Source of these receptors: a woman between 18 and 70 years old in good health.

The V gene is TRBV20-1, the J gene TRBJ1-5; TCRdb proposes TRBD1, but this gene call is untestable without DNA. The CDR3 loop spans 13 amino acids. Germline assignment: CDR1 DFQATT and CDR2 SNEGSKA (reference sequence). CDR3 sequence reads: CSGLRDSNQPQHF.

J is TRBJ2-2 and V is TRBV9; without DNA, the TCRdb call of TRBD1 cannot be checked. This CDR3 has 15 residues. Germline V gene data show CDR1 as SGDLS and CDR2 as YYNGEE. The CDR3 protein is CASSIQGAVTGELFF.

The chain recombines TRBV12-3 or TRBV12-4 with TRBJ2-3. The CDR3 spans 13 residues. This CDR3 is CATTVSATDTQYF.

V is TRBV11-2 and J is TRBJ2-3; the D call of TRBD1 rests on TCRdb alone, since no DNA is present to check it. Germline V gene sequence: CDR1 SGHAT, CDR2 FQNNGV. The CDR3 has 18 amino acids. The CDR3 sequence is CASNSGQDQLKATDTQYF.

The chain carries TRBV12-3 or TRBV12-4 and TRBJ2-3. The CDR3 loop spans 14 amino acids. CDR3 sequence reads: CASSLIVSTDTQYF.

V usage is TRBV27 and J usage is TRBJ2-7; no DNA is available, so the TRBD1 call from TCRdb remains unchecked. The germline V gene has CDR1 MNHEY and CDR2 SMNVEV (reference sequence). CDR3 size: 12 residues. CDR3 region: CASSPREREQYF.

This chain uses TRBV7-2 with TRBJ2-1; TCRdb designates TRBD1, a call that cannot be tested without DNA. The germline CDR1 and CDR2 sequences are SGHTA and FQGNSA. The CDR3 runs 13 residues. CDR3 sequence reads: CASSADQGHEQFF.

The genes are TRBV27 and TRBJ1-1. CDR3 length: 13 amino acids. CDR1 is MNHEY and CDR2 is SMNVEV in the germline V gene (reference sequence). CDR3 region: CASSLWTDAEAFF.

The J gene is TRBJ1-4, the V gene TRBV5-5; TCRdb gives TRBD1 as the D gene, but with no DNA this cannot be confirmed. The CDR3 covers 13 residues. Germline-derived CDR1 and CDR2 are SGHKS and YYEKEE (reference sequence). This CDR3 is CASSPQGDEKLFF.

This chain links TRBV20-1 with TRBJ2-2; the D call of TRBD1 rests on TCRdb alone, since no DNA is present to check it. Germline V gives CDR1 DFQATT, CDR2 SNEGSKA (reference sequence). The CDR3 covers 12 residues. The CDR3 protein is CSAKQGHGELFF.

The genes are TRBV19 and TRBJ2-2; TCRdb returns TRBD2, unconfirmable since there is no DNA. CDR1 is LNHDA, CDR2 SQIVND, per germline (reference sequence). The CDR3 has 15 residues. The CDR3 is CASSPRRMNTGELFF.

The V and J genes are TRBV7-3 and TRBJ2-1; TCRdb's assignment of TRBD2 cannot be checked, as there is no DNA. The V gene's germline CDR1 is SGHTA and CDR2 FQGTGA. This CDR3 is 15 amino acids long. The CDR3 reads CASSLRTSGNNEQFF.

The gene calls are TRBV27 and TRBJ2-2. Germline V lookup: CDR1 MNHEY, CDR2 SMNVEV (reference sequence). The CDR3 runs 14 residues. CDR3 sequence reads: CASRPLLHTGELFF.

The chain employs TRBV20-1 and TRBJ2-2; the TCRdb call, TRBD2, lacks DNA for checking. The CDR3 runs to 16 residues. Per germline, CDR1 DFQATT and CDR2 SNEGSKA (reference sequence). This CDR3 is CSARGSSGGNTGELFF.

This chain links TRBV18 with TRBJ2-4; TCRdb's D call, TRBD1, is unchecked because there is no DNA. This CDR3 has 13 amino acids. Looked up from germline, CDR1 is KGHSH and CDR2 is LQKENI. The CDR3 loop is CASSPDRGNIQYF.